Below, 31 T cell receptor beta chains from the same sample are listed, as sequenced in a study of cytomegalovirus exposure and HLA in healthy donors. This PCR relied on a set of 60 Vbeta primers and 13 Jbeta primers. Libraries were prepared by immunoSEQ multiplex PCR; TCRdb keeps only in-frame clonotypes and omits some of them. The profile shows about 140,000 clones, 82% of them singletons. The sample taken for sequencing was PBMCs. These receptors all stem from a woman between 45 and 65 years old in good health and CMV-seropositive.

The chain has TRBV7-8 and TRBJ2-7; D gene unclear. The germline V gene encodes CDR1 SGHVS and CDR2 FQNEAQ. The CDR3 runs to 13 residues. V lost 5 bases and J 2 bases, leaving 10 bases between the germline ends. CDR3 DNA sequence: TGTGCCAGCAGCCAGCGCATTACCTACGAGCAGTACTTC. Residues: CASSQRITYEQYF.

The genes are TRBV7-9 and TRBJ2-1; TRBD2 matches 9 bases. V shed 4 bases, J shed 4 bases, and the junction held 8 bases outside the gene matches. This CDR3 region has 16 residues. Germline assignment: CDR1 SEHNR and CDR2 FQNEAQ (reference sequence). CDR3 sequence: CASSSYLTSGYNEQFF. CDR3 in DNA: TGTGCCAGCAGCTCCTACTTGACTAGCGGTTACAATGAGCAGTTCTTC.

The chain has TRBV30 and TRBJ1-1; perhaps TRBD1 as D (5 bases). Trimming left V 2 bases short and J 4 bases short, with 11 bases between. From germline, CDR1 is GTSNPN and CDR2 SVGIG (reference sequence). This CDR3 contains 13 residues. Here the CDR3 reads CAWSMGHGTEAFF. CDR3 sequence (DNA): TGTGCCTGGAGTATGGGGCATGGCACTGAAGCTTTCTTT. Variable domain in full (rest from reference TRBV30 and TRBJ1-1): SQTIHQWPATLVQPVGSPLSLECTVEGTSNPNLYWYRQAAGRGLQLLFYSVGIGQISSEVPQNLSASRPQDRQFILSSKKLLLSDSGFYLCAWSMGHGTEAFFGQGTRLTVV.

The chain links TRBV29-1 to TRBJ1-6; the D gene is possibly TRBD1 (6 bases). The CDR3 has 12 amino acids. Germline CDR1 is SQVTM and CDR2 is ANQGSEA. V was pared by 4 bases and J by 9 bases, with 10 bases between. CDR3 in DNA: TGCAGCGTTGGACAGGACGGTTCACCCCTCCACTTT. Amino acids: CSVGQDGSPLHF.

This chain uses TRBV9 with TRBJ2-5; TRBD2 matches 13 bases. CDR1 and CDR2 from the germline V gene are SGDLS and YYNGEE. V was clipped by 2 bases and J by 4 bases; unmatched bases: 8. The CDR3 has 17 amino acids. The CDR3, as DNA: TGTGCCAGCAGCGTCGAGGGACTAGCGGGACTGGGAGAGACCCAGTACTTC. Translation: CASSVEGLAGLGETQYF.

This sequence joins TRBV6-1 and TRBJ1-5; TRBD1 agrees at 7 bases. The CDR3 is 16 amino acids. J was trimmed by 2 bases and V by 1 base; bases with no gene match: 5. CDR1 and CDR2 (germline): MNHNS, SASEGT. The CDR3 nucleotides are TGTGCCAGCAGTGAAGTGAGGGGGCTTCGCAATCAGCCCCAGCATTTT. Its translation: CASSEVRGLRNQPQHF.

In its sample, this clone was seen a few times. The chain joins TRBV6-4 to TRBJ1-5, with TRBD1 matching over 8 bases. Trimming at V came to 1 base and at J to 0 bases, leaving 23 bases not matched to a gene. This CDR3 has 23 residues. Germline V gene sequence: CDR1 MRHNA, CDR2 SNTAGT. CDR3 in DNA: TGTGCCAGCAGTGACTTCCCGGACAGGGTTAAGGTAAACACTTCAGGTAGCAATCAGCCCCAGCATTTT. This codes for CASSDFPDRVKVNTSGSNQPQHF.

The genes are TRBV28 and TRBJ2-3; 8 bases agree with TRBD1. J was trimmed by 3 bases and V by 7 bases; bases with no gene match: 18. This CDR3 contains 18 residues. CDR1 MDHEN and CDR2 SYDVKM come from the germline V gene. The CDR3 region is CASTSVLEKDRETDTQYF. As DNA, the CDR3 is TGTGCCAGCACTTCGGTGTTGGAGAAGGACAGGGAGACAGATACGCAGTATTTT.

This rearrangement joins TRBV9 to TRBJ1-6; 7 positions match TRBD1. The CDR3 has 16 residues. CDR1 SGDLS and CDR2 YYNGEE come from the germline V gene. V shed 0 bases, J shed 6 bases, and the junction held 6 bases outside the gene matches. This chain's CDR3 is CASSVGQGDRNSPLHF. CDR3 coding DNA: TGTGCCAGCAGCGTAGGGCAGGGGGATCGTAATTCACCCCTCCACTTT.

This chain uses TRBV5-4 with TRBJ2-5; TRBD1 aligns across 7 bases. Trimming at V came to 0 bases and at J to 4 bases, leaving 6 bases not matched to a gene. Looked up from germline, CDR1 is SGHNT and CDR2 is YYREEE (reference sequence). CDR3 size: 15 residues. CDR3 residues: CASSLGQGVIETQYF. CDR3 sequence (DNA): TGTGCCAGCAGCTTGGGCCAGGGGGTAATAGAGACCCAGTACTTC.

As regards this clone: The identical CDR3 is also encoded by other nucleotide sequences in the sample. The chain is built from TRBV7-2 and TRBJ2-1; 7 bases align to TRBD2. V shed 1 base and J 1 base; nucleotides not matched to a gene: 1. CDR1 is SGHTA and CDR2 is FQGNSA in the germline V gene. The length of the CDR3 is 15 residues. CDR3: CASSLGSGSYNEQFF. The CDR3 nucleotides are TGTGCCAGCAGCTTAGGTAGCGGGTCCTACAATGAGCAGTTCTTC.

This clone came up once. CDR3 DNA sequence: TGTGCCTGGAGATACGGGAGGGCAGATACGCAGTATTTT. As protein: CAWRYGRADTQYF. The chain uses TRBV30 and TRBJ2-3; 8 bases align to TRBD2. The CDR3 is made up of 13 amino acids. The V gene end was trimmed by 3 bases and the J gene end by 4 bases; junction bases not matched to a gene: 3. Germline CDR1 reads GTSNPN; CDR2 reads SVGIG (reference sequence).

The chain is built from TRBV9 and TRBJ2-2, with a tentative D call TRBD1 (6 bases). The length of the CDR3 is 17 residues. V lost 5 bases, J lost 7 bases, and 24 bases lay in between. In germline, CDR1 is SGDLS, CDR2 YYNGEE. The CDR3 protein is CASRRSFAGVGSGELFF. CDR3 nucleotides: TGTGCCAGCAGACGAAGTTTCGCAGGGGTGGGAAGCGGGGAGCTGTTTTTT. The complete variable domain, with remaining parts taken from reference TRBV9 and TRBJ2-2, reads DSGVTQTPKHLITATGQRVTLRCSPRSGDLSVYWYQQSLDQGLQFLIQYYNGEERAKGNILERFSAQQFPDLHSELNLSSLELGDSALYFCASRRSFAGVGSGELFFGEGSRLTVL.

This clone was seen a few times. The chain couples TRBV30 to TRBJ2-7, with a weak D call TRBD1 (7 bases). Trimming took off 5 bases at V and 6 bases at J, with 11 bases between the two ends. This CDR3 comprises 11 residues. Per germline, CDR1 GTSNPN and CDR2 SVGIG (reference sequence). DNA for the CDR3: TGTGCCTGGGGTCAGGGGGGCGAGCAGTACTTC. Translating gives CAWGQGGEQYF.

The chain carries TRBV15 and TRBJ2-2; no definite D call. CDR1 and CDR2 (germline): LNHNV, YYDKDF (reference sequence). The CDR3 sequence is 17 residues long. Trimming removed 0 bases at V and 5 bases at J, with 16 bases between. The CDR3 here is CATSREMVSVVTGELFF. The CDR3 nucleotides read TGTGCCACCAGCAGAGAAATGGTTTCTGTAGTAACCGGGGAGCTGTTTTTT.

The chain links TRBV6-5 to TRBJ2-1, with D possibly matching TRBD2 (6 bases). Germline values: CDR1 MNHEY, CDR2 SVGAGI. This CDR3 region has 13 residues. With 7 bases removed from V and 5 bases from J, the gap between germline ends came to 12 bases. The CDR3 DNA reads TGTGCCAGCATCTTAGGAGGGGACAATGAGCAGTTCTTC. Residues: CASILGGDNEQFF.

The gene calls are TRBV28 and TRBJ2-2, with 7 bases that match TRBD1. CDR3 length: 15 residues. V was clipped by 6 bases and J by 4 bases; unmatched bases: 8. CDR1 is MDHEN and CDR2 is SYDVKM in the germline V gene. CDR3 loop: CASSRQGTATGELFF. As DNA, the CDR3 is TGTGCCAGCAGCCGACAGGGAACGGCCACCGGGGAGCTGTTTTTT.

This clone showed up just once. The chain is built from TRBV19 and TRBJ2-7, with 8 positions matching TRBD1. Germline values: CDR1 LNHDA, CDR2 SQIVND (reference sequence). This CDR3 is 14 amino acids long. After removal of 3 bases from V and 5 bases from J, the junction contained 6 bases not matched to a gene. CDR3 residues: CASSIRQGSHEQYF. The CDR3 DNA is TGTGCCAGTAGTATTCGACAGGGGTCCCACGAGCAGTACTTC.

Written as DNA, the CDR3 is TGTGCCACGACGGGCAGGACAGGGGATTGGAGCACTGAAGCTTTCTTT. Protein product: CATTGRTGDWSTEAFF. The V gene is TRBV27, the J gene TRBJ1-1; 9 positions match TRBD1. Germline CDR1 is MNHEY and CDR2 is SMNVEV (reference sequence). The CDR3 extends over 16 amino acids. The ends lost 10 bases at V and 4 bases at J; junction bases unmatched: 16.

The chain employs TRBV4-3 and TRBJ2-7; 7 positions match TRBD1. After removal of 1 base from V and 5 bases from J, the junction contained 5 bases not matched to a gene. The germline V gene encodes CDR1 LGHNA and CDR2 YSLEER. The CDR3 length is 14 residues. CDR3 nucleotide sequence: TGCGCCAGCAGCCAAGGAGGGACAGAAAACGAGCAGTACTTC. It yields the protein CASSQGGTENEQYF.

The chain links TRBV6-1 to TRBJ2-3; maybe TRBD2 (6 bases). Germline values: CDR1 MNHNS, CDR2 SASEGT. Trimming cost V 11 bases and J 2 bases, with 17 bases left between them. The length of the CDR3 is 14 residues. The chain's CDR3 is CAGGREYDTDTQYF. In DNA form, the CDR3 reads TGTGCCGGGGGACGGGAGTACGACACAGATACGCAGTATTTT.

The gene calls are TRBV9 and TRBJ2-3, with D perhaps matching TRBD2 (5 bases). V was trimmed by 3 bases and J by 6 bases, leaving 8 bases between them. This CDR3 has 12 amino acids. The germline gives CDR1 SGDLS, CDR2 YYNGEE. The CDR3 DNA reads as TGTGCCAGCAGCGGCGGGTGGGATACGCAGTATTTT. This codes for CASSGGWDTQYF.

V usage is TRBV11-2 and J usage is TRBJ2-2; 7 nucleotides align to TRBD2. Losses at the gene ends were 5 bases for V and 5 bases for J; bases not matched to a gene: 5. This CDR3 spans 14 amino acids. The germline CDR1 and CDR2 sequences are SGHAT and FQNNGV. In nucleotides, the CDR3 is TGTGCCAGCAGCCGGGGAGGGACGACCGGGGAGCTGTTTTTT. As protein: CASSRGGTTGELFF.

The CDR3 bases are TGTGCCAGCAGTGAAACAGGGCGAGCTGAAGCTTTCTTT. Protein sequence: CASSETGRAEAFF. V is TRBV6-1 and J is TRBJ1-1; possibly TRBD1 for D (6 bases). V shed 2 bases and J shed 6 bases, with 10 bases lying between them. CDR1 and CDR2 from the germline V gene are MNHNS and SASEGT. This CDR3 spans 13 amino acids.

The CDR3: CASSTPRGSYEQYF. CDR3 nucleotide sequence: TGTGCCAGCAGCACACCCAGGGGCTCCTACGAGCAGTACTTC. The chain is built from TRBV11-2 and TRBJ2-7; tentative D call: TRBD1 (6 bases). Trimming took off 5 bases at V and 0 bases at J, with 11 bases between the two ends. The CDR3 has 14 amino acids. CDR1 and CDR2 from the germline V gene are SGHAT and FQNNGV.

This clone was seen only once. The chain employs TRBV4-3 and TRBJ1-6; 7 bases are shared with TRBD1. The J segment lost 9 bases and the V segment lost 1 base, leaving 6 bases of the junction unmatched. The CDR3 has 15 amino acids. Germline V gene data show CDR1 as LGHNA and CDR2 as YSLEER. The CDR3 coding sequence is TGCGCCAGCAGCCAAGTTGAGGGGGCGGGTTCACCCCTCCACTTT. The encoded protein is CASSQVEGAGSPLHF.

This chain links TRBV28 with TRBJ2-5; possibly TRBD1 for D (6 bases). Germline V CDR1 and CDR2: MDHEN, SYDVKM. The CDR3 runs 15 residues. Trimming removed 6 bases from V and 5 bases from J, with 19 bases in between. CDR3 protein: CASSTRKKGEETQYF. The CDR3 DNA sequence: TGTGCCAGCAGCACCCGAAAGAAGGGGGAGGAGACCCAGTACTTC.

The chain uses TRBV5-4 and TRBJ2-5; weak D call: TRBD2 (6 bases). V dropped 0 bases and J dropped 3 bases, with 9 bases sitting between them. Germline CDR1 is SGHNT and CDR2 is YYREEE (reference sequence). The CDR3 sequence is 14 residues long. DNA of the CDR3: TGTGCCAGCAGCTTGGCCCGGGGGAAAGAGACCCAGTACTTC. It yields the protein CASSLARGKETQYF. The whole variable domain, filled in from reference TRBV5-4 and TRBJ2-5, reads ETGVTQSPTHLIKTRGQQVTLRCSSQSGHNTVSWYQQALGQGPQFIFQYYREEENGRGNFPPRFSGLQFPNYSSELNVNALELDDSALYLCASSLARGKETQYFGPGTRLLVL.

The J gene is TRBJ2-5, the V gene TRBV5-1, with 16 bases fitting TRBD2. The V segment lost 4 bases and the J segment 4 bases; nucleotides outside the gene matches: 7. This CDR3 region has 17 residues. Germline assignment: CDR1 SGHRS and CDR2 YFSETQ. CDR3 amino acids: CASSKGLAGGLGETQYF. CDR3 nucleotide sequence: TGCGCCAGCAGCAAGGGACTAGCGGGAGGGTTAGGAGAGACCCAGTACTTC.

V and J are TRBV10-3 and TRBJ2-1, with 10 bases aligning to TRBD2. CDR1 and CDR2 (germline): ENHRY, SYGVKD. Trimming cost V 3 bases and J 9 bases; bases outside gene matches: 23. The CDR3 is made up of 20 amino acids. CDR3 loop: CAISEMVGLAEDSGMIEQFF. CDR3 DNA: TGTGCCATCAGTGAAATGGTAGGACTAGCGGAAGACAGTGGTATGATTGAGCAGTTCTTC.

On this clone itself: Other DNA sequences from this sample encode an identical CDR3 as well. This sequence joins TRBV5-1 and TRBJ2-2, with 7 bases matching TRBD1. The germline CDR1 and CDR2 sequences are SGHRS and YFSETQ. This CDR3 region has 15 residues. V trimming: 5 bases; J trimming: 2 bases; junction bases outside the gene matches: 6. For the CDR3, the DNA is TGCGCCAGCAGGACCGGGACAGCTAACACCGGGGAGCTGTTTTTT. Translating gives CASRTGTANTGELFF.